The clone carrying this TCR beta chain was found a few times. Its antigen is undetermined. This entry is derived from a study of cytomegalovirus exposure and HLA in healthy donors. Study context: HLA-typed donors contributed approximately 86 million unique TCRs, which were held in an early data release.

Study outcomes and limitations: Overall, approximately 150 TCR beta chains were annotated as cytomegalovirus-associated. The study carried out a later analysis of TCR beta sequences. It associated around 17,000 of them with specific HLA alleles at a false discovery rate of 0.05.

PCR employed 60 Vbeta and 13 Jbeta primers. Here immunoSEQ multiplex PCR was the method, and the copy in TCRdb shows in-frame clones only, minus some. Of approximately 90,000 clones listed, 7.6% are singletons. The V end lost 6 bases, the J end lost 5 bases, and 14 bases lay between the germline ends. The CDR3 consists of 13 residues. Germline assignment: CDR1 SGHRS and CDR2 YFSETQ. The V call is TRBV5-1, the J call TRBJ1-1, with D unclear. The source of this sequence is a man aged 50 to 60 in good health and CMV-seronegative. The sample taken for sequencing was PBMCs. The CDR3: CASNSQTGTEAFF. As DNA, the CDR3 is TGCGCCAGCAACTCTCAGACGGGGACTGAAGCTTTCTTT.